The sequence of this T cell receptor (beta chain) was determined in a study of Graves' ophthalmopathy and Graves' hyperthyroidism (dated by TCRdb to the late 2010s). For context, the study as a whole: Hyperthyroidism was considered stable if no progression to ophthalmopathy occurred within 18 months of follow-up. To explore V-J signatures that separate ophthalmopathy from hyperthyroidism, a discovery set of approximately 100 patients was enrolled, consisting of roughly 45 with ophthalmopathy and about 60 with stable hyperthyroidism. TCR beta repertoire signatures were used to distinguish Graves' ophthalmopathy from Graves' hyperthyroidism and to predict progression to ophthalmopathy. After sampling, hyperthyroidism patients received methimazole starting at 30 mg daily, and ophthalmopathy patients received high-dose intravenous methylprednisolone. An independent validation cohort comprised some 19 hyperthyroidism patients and about 16 patients who later progressed from hyperthyroidism to ophthalmopathy. In total, around 130 blood samples were TCR-sequenced: around 42 ophthalmopathy, some 80 hyperthyroidism and approximately 17 hyperthyroidism-to-ophthalmopathy patients. In over 5 hyperthyroidism patients, the T-cell repertoires found in thyroid tissue were compared with those found in blood. The paper's findings and limits, for the study overall: Ophthalmopathy was separated from stable hyperthyroidism by the 13-signature model with 85% to 90% sensitivity and less than 82% specificity in cross-validation and with 80%/75% in the test set. In validation, the model predicted ophthalmopathy progression with about 71% sensitivity and about 77% specificity; some 13 predicted patients were CT-confirmed with GO in a median of approximately 6.5 months. Most expanded thyroid clonotypes with frequency above 0.001 were also detected in blood, suggesting blood repertoires may reflect the thyroid immune response. Sample size was not predetermined statistically, and investigators were not blinded to group allocation.

For repertoire sequencing, the TCR beta CDR3 regions were amplified from RNA transcripts. HTBI primers and the Qiagen OneStep RT-PCR kit were used in a first-round RT-PCR, which was followed by a second-round multiplex PCR, size selection and purification. Sequencing of the libraries was carried out on an Illumina HiSeq2000 in paired-end mode with 100 bp reads. Under the source paper's analysis protocol: SOAPnuke was used to process the reads, throwing out any read that had adapters, had uncalled bases, had a mean Phred below 15, or lacked an exact constant-primer or identifier match. COPE v1.2.5 was used to merge the high-quality paired reads. Clonotypes were defined as unique nucleotide sequences and were aligned to IMGT TRB V, D and J references using MiTCR v1.1. The analysis was limited to V-J combinations with a frequency above 0.0001, which together covered over 99% of the repertoires. A TCR clonal expansion and chaos score per V-J combination was defined as the ratio of F50 clonal expansion to chaos observed in the TCRdist matrix. Welch's t-statistics and random forest were used to reduce the features to 10 to 15 V-J combinations, which were then used as input to a naive Bayes classifier. The similarity between thyroid and blood repertoires was quantified using the Morisita-Horn index. TCRdb itself trimmed the public reads at Q25 with fastp, ran MiXCR and retained productive beta chains. Identical CDR3 protein sequences are pooled into one entry, listed with their most common genes and DNA. TCRdb's processing, not the authors', yielded these V and J calls. The sample has 500,000 to 700,000 distinct CDR3 sequences on record, roughly 39% of them singletons. The ten largest clones represent about 4.2% of the sample.

Hyperthyroidism patients were newly diagnosed, were aged 18 to 65 years, and had a disease duration under 2 months. Patients with other autoimmune diseases, uncontrolled infections, pregnancy or lactation were excluded from the study. Diagnosis relied on clinical symptoms, serum thyroxine, TRAb, thyroid ultrasound and orbital computed tomography. Total RNA was extracted using Trizol reagent, and RNA quality was checked on an Agilent 2100 Bioanalyzer. From the cysteine through the phenylalanine, the CDR3 covers 12 amino acids. The DNA shown is the 36-base CDR3, in frame from base 1. Clipping removes 3 bases from V and 8 bases from J, with 6 as the unmatched junction base count. CDR1 and CDR2, looked up from the germline V gene, are SQVTM and ANQGSEA. This clonotype was counted ten times or more. No antigen is known for it. Base quality data are lacking; no much larger clone is found one base away.

The chain employs TRBV29-1 and TRBJ1-1; TRBD1 lines up with 7 middle nucleotides. The clonotype originates from an adult man with Graves' hyperthyroidism. Sequenced material: peripheral blood or thyroid tissue (not recorded which). The CDR3 loop reads CSVEDLTGEAFF. The nucleotide sequence reads TGCAGCGTTGAGGACCTGACAGGGGAAGCTTTCTTT.